A selection of T cell receptor beta chains follows, all from one sample in a study of PD-1 blockade in classical Hodgkin lymphoma. TCRdb's table, derived via immunoSEQ multiplex PCR, lists solely in-frame clones and lacks some. The sample has 100,000 or so clones, roughly nine tenths seen once; the top ten hold around 20%. This specimen consisted of peripheral blood mononuclear cells (PBMCs), obtained before the fourth cycle of nivolumab. All receptors derive from a human donor with classical Hodgkin lymphoma. The CDR3 runs from the conserved cysteine through the conserved F or W. Each record gives: V gene, J gene, clone size, D gene, CDR3 DNA, CDR3 protein. A D gene is named only where the DNA matches it firmly. Size is omitted from some rows. Given values are once, few, many or a class for expanded clones.

V gene: TRBV7-7
J gene: TRBJ2-7
clone size: .
D gene: TRBD1
CDR3 DNA: TGTGCTAGCAGCTTAGAGCGGGACAGGGGATACGAGCAGTACTTC
CDR3 protein: CASSLERDRGYEQYF

V gene: TRBV7-2
J gene: TRBJ1-2
clone size: .
D gene: .
CDR3 DNA: TGTGCCAGCAGTCTATTAGGTTTCTATGGCTACACCTTC
CDR3 protein: CASSLLGFYGYTF

V gene: TRBV27
J gene: TRBJ1-1
clone size: .
D gene: .
CDR3 DNA: TGTGCCAGCAGGAAGGGTTCGAAGACTGAAGCTTTCTTT
CDR3 protein: CASRKGSKTEAFF

V gene: TRBV5-6
J gene: TRBJ1-1
clone size: .
D gene: TRBD1
CDR3 DNA: TGTGCCAGCAGCTCCCCCCACAGGGGCGGGCCTGAAGCTTTCTTT
CDR3 protein: CASSSPHRGGPEAFF

V gene: TRBV7-2
J gene: TRBJ2-7
clone size: once
D gene: .
CDR3 DNA: TGTGCCAGCAGCTCCCCGGGACGCACCTCCTACGAGCAGTACTTC
CDR3 protein: CASSSPGRTSYEQYF

V gene: TRBV27
J gene: TRBJ2-7
clone size: .
D gene: .
CDR3 DNA: TGTGCCAGCGGACGAGGGGGTGCCTACGAGCAGTACTTC
CDR3 protein: CASGRGGAYEQYF

V gene: TRBV30
J gene: TRBJ2-1
clone size: .
D gene: .
CDR3 DNA: TGTGCCTGGAGCGTAAGGACCGTGATGTATGAGCAGTTCTTC
CDR3 protein: CAWSVRTVMYEQFF

V gene: TRBV27
J gene: TRBJ1-3
clone size: once
D gene: TRBD1
CDR3 DNA: TGTGCCAGCAGTTTATCGGGACAGAGCTCTGGAAACACCATATATTTT
CDR3 protein: CASSLSGQSSGNTIYF

V gene: TRBV2
J gene: TRBJ2-4
clone size: .
D gene: .
CDR3 DNA: TGTGCCAGCAGTGTTAGTAGCATTCAGTACTTC
CDR3 protein: CASSVSSIQYF

V gene: TRBV29-1
J gene: TRBJ2-3
clone size: .
D gene: .
CDR3 DNA: TGCAGCGTTGAAGGGGGACTCCCCCGCGGAGATACGCAGTATTTT
CDR3 protein: CSVEGGLPRGDTQYF

V gene: TRBV4-1
J gene: TRBJ2-2
clone size: once
D gene: TRBD2
CDR3 DNA: TGCGCCAGCAGCCCCGCTCCGGCCGGGACTAGCGGGAGGGGCACCGGGGAGCTGTTTTTT
CDR3 protein: CASSPAPAGTSGRGTGELFF

V gene: TRBV19
J gene: TRBJ1-1
clone size: few
D gene: .
CDR3 DNA: TGTGCCAGTAGTATAGGGGGCCACACTGAAGCTTTCTTT
CDR3 protein: CASSIGGHTEAFF

V gene: TRBV6-6
J gene: TRBJ2-2
clone size: .
D gene: .
CDR3 DNA: TGTGCCAGCAGTTACGCGGGGCAGGGCCCCACCGGGGAGCTGTTTTTT
CDR3 protein: CASSYAGQGPTGELFF

V gene: TRBV5-6
J gene: TRBJ1-1
clone size: .
D gene: .
CDR3 DNA: TGTGCCAGCAGCTTGGGGACAGTTTACACTGAAGCTTTCTTT
CDR3 protein: CASSLGTVYTEAFF

V gene: TRBV19
J gene: TRBJ2-1
clone size: .
D gene: .
CDR3 DNA: TGTGCCAGTAGTACCATTCCCAGAGACGGTGAGCAGTTCTTC
CDR3 protein: CASSTIPRDGEQFF

V gene: TRBV2
J gene: TRBJ1-3
clone size: once
D gene: .
CDR3 DNA: TGTGCCAGCAGGACAAGCCGGGACAACGGCCCCTCTGGAAACACCATATATTTT
CDR3 protein: CASRTSRDNGPSGNTIYF

V gene: TRBV10-2
J gene: TRBJ1-2
clone size: .
D gene: .
CDR3 DNA: TGCGCCAGCAGTGGTGAGGACAGAGCTAACTATGGCTACACCTTC
CDR3 protein: CASSGEDRANYGYTF

V gene: TRBV27
J gene: TRBJ1-2
clone size: .
D gene: .
CDR3 DNA: TGTGCCAGCAGCGGAAACAGGGAGCGGGGCTATGGCTACACCTTC
CDR3 protein: CASSGNRERGYGYTF

V gene: TRBV28
J gene: TRBJ1-5
clone size: .
D gene: TRBD1
CDR3 DNA: TGTGCCAGCCGGGGACAGGGGGCGCGGAGCAATCAGCCCCAGCATTTT
CDR3 protein: CASRGQGARSNQPQHF

V gene: TRBV4-3
J gene: TRBJ2-3
clone size: .
D gene: .
CDR3 DNA: TGCGCCAGCAGCCCGCAGCTGCTGGAGTTAAACCCCTCAGATACGCAGTATTTT
CDR3 protein: CASSPQLLELNPSDTQYF

V gene: TRBV7-9
J gene: TRBJ1-1
clone size: .
D gene: .
CDR3 DNA: TGTGCCAGCAGCTTAGCGCTCCGTGCGAACACTGAAGCTTTCTTT
CDR3 protein: CASSLALRANTEAFF

V gene: TRBV7-2
J gene: TRBJ2-1
clone size: .
D gene: TRBD1
CDR3 DNA: TGTGCCAGCAGCAAGGGACAGGGGAACTACAATGAGCAGTTCTTC
CDR3 protein: CASSKGQGNYNEQFF

V gene: TRBV27
J gene: TRBJ2-7
clone size: .
D gene: .
CDR3 DNA: TGTGCCAGCAAACCGGGACTCAACTACGGCGAGCAGTACTTC
CDR3 protein: CASKPGLNYGEQYF

V gene: TRBV7-2
J gene: TRBJ2-7
clone size: .
D gene: TRBD1
CDR3 DNA: TGTGCCAGTCAGGGGGACCACGAGCAGTACTTC
CDR3 protein: CASQGDHEQYF

V gene: TRBV7-9
J gene: TRBJ2-7
clone size: .
D gene: .
CDR3 DNA: TGTGCCAGCAGCTTGGGGGTAGATACCTCCTACGAGCAGTACTTC
CDR3 protein: CASSLGVDTSYEQYF

V gene: TRBV27
J gene: TRBJ1-2
clone size: .
D gene: .
CDR3 DNA: TGTGCCAGCAGTTTATCGATCAGATATGGCTACACCTTC
CDR3 protein: CASSLSIRYGYTF

V gene: TRBV5-6
J gene: TRBJ2-3
clone size: once
D gene: TRBD2
CDR3 DNA: TGTGCCAGCAGCTCCCTAAGCGGGAGGGCCGTGGATACGCAGTATTTT
CDR3 protein: CASSSLSGRAVDTQYF

V gene: TRBV6-4
J gene: TRBJ2-2
clone size: .
D gene: .
CDR3 DNA: TGTGCCAGCAGTGAACAGGACGGGAACACCGGGGAGCTGTTTTTT
CDR3 protein: CASSEQDGNTGELFF

V gene: TRBV2
J gene: TRBJ2-1
clone size: .
D gene: .
CDR3 DNA: TGTGCCAGCAGGGGACCAGGGACGCCCTCTGAGCAGTTCTTC
CDR3 protein: CASRGPGTPSEQFF

V gene: TRBV19
J gene: TRBJ1-5
clone size: once
D gene: .
CDR3 DNA: TGTGCCAGTAGTATAAGGGATAGCAATCAGCCCCAGCATTTT
CDR3 protein: CASSIRDSNQPQHF

V gene: TRBV6-6
J gene: TRBJ2-5
clone size: .
D gene: .
CDR3 DNA: TGTGCCAGCAGTTACTCGAGGACCCAAGAGACCCAGTACTTC
CDR3 protein: CASSYSRTQETQYF

V gene: TRBV2
J gene: TRBJ2-2
clone size: few
D gene: .
CDR3 DNA: TGTGCCAGTGGGGAGACCGGGGAGCTGTTTTTT
CDR3 protein: CASGETGELFF

V gene: TRBV2
J gene: TRBJ2-5
clone size: .
D gene: .
CDR3 DNA: TGTGCCAGCAGTGAAGCGAGAGCCAGCGACGAGACCCAGTACTTC
CDR3 protein: CASSEARASDETQYF

V gene: TRBV6-5
J gene: TRBJ2-5
clone size: .
D gene: .
CDR3 DNA: TGTGCCAGCAGTTACCAGATTGCAGAGACCCAGTACTTC
CDR3 protein: CASSYQIAETQYF

V gene: TRBV15
J gene: TRBJ2-7
clone size: few
D gene: .
CDR3 DNA: TGTGCCACCAGCACCAGGGGAGGGACCTACGAGCAGTACTTC
CDR3 protein: CATSTRGGTYEQYF

V gene: TRBV28
J gene: TRBJ2-3
clone size: .
D gene: .
CDR3 DNA: TGTGCCAGCAGTTTACGAAGCAGCACAGATACGCAGTATTTT
CDR3 protein: CASSLRSSTDTQYF